Shown below are 8 T cell receptor beta chains from a single sample sequenced in a study of siplizumab effects on memory and regulatory T cells. Repertoires were generated with immunoSEQ multiplex PCR, while TCRdb's copy carries only in-frame clones and drops some. The sample shows around 100,000 clones, approximately 90% of them seen only once. The sequenced sample was CD4+ T cells sorted from blood. The receptors were sampled from a human donor in good health.

The chain links TRBV28 to TRBJ2-1; the match to TRBD2 covers 8 bases. Germline CDR1 is MDHEN and CDR2 is SYDVKM. This CDR3 contains 14 residues. The junction had 8 bases not matched to a gene; V was cut back by 7 bases and J by 6 bases. The CDR3 DNA is TGTGCCAGCACGACCGGGAGGGAGATCAATGAGCAGTTCTTC. Translated, it gives CASTTGREINEQFF.

V and J are TRBV19 and TRBJ2-1; 8 bases map to TRBD2. Germline-derived CDR1 and CDR2 are LNHDA and SQIVND (reference sequence). This CDR3 has 14 amino acids. The V and J ends lost 6 bases and 8 bases, in that order; junction bases with no gene match: 9. In DNA form, the CDR3 reads TGTGCCAGTAGATTAGCGGGGAGGGGGGATGAGCAGTTCTTC. Encoded protein: CASRLAGRGDEQFF. The whole variable domain, filled in from reference TRBV19 and TRBJ2-1, reads DGGITQSPKYLFRKEGQNVTLSCEQNLNHDAMYWYRQDPGQGLRLIYYSQIVNDFQKGDIAEGYSVSREKKESFPLTVTSAQKNPTAFYLCASRLAGRGDEQFFGPGTRLTVL.

The chain combines TRBV9 with TRBJ2-1, with a weak D call TRBD2 (5 bases). Germline CDR1 and CDR2: SGDLS and YYNGEE. Trimming cost V 0 bases and J 6 bases, with 13 bases left between them. This CDR3 has 15 amino acids. The CDR3 bases are TGTGCCAGCAGCGTAGGAGAGGGTTGGGTCAATGAGCAGTTCTTC. It translates to CASSVGEGWVNEQFF.

The chain joins TRBV2 to TRBJ1-4; D ambiguous. CDR1 is SNHLY, CDR2 FYNNEI, per germline. This CDR3 region has 15 residues. V lost 6 bases and J 0 bases, leaving 11 bases between the germline ends. CDR3 protein: CASRVYGATNEKLFF. The CDR3 DNA reads as TGTGCCAGCAGGGTATACGGTGCAACTAATGAAAAACTGTTTTTT.

The V gene is TRBV4-2, the J gene TRBJ1-5; D gene uncertain. The CDR3 extends over 13 amino acids. V was trimmed by 3 bases and J by 4 bases, leaving 7 bases between them. Looked up from germline, CDR1 is LGHNA and CDR2 is YNFKEQ. The CDR3 nucleotides are TGTGCCAGCAGCCAGTCTCAGAATCAGCCCCAGCATTTT. Translated, it gives CASSQSQNQPQHF.

In its sample, this clone was seen once. The chain uses TRBV5-6 and TRBJ2-1, with D uncertain. This CDR3 comprises 18 residues. V lost 0 bases to trimming and J lost 2 bases, with 18 bases between them. CDR1 is SGHDT and CDR2 is YYEEEE in the germline V gene. CDR3 coding DNA: TGTGCCAGCAGCTTGGTCGGAAGAACGAAAAGGACCTACAATGAGCAGTTCTTC. Its protein product is CASSLVGRTKRTYNEQFF.

The gene calls are TRBV19 and TRBJ2-1, with 8 bases fitting TRBD1. Per germline, CDR1 LNHDA and CDR2 SQIVND (reference sequence). V dropped 7 bases and J dropped 4; count of bases not matched to a gene: 9. CDR3 length: 15 residues. The CDR3 region is CASKAGGGGYNEQFF. CDR3 DNA: TGTGCCAGTAAGGCAGGGGGCGGTGGGTACAATGAGCAGTTCTTC.

This clone has only one observation. The genes are TRBV6-6 and TRBJ1-5; D might be TRBD1 (5 bases). V lost 5 bases to trimming and J lost 1 base, with 15 bases between them. Germline loops: CDR1 MNHNY, CDR2 SVGAGI (reference sequence). CDR3 length equals 16 residues. CDR3 protein: CASSAGPGRSNQPQHF. In DNA, the CDR3 is TGTGCCAGCAGTGCCGGACCGGGACGGAGCAATCAGCCCCAGCATTTT.